The T cell receptor (beta chain) described here comes from a study of shared T cell receptors in the human thymus. Clones were read by immunoSEQ multiplex PCR, and TCRdb kept only the in-frame ones, dropping some. The sample includes hundreds of thousands of clones, 80% to 90% of them seen just once. The CDR3 spans 13 residues. V shed 1 base and J shed 3 bases, with 6 bases lying between them. Germline lookup yields CDR1 MNHEY and CDR2 SMNVEV (reference sequence). These same records also appear under a second study, on human thymus T cells. That source adds: Each of the donors was a healthy Finnish infant who was undergoing open corrective cardiac surgery for congenital heart defects. Thymus tissue was removed during corrective cardiac surgery. Within thymic and blood repertoires, V and J gene usage appeared to be biased. In unrelated individuals, thymic repertoires overlapped highly, according to related research.

Input material: thymocytes. This clonotype was obtained from a boy younger than two with a congenital heart defect. The rearrangement uses TRBV27 and TRBJ1-2; weak D call: TRBD1 (6 bases). CDR3 residues: CASSLYRDYGYTF. Written as DNA, the CDR3 is TGTGCCAGCAGTTTATACAGGGACTATGGCTACACCTTC.